The clone carrying this TCR beta chain turned up a few times. Its antigen is not identified. The data derive from a study of CD8+CD57+ T cells in acquired aplastic anemia. About the study: Sorted CD4+ plus CD8+ cells gave DNA averaging around 3 ug. General study results and limits: In CD8+ cells, Simpson's diversity showed no significant difference between patients and controls. Patients and controls shared 25 to 30 CD8+ CDR3 sequences, highly expressed in patients.

V was cut by 4 bases and J by 5 bases, with 11 bases left in between. CDR3 length: 13 amino acids. Germline V gives CDR1 SNHLY, CDR2 FYNNEI. Genomic DNA acted as the template from which TCR beta VDJ combination and CDR3 sequence profiling were carried out. TCRdb recomputed calls from the reads with MiXCR, one row per CDR3 protein. Here the sample spans roughly 290,000 distinct CDR3 sequences, roughly 59% being singletons. Patients sequenced had flow cytometry evidence of CD8+CD57+ cell expansion. V usage is TRBV2 and J usage is TRBJ2-5, with D tentatively TRBD2 (5 bases). Sequencing was carried out using sorted CD4+, CD8+, or CD8+CD57+ T cells (not recorded which) from PBMCs. This TCR came from a human donor with aplastic anemia. The CDR3 spells CASSALVRETQYF. The CDR3 region has the DNA TGTGCCAGCAGTGCACTAGTTCGGGAGACCCAGTACTTC.